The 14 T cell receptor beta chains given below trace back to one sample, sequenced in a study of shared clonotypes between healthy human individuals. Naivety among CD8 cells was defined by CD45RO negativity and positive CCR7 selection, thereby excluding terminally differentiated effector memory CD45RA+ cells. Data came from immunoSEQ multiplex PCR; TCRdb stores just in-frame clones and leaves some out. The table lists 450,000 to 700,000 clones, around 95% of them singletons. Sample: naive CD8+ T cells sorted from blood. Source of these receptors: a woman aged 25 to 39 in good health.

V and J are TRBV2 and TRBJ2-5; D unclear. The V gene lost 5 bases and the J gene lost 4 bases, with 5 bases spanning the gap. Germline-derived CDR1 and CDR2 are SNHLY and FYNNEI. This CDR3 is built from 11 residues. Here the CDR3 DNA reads TGTGCCAGCAGTTTACCAGAGACCCAGTACTTC. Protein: CASSLPETQYF.

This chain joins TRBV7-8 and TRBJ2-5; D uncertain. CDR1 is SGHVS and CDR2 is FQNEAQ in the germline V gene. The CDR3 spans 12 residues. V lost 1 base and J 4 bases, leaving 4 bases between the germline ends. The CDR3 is CASSLGRETQYF. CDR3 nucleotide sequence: TGTGCCAGCAGCTTAGGGAGAGAGACCCAGTACTTC.

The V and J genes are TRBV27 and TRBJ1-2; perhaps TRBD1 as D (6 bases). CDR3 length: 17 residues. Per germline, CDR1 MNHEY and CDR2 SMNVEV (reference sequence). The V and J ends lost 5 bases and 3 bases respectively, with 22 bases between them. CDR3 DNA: TGTGCCAGCAGTCCCCGGCGGGGGGGCCCAGGGGACTATGGCTACACCTTC. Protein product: CASSPRRGGPGDYGYTF.

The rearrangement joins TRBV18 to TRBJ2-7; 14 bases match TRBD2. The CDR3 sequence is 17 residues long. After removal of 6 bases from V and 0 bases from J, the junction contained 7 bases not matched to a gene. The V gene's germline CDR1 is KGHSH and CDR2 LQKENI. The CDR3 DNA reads TGTGCCAGCTCCCTGACTAGCGGGAGGGCCCACTCCTACGAGCAGTACTTC. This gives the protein CASSLTSGRAHSYEQYF.

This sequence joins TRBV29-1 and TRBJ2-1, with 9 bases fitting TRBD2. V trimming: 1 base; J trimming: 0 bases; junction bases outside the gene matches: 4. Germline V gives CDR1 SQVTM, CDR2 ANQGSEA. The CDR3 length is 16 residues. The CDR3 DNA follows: TGCAGCGTTGAAGGGCGACTAGCGGACTCCTACAATGAGCAGTTCTTC. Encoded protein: CSVEGRLADSYNEQFF.

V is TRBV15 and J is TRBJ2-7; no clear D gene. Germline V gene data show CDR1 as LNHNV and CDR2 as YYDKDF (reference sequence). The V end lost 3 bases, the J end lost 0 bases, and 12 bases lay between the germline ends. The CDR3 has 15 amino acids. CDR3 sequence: CATSRDMDSSYEQYF. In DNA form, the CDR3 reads TGTGCCACCAGCAGGGATATGGATAGCTCCTACGAGCAGTACTTC.

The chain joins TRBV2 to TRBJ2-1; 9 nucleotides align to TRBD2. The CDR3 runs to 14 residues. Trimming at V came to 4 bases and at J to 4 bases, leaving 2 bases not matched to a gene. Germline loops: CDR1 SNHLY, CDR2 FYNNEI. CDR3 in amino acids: CASSGLAEYNEQFF. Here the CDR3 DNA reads TGTGCCAGCAGTGGACTAGCGGAATACAATGAGCAGTTCTTC. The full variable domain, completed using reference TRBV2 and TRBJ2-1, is EPEVTQTPSHQVTQMGQEVILRCVPISNHLYFYWYRQILGQKVEFLVSFYNNEISEKSEIFDDQFSVERPDGSNFTLKIRSTKLEDSAMYFCASSGLAEYNEQFFGPGTRLTVL.

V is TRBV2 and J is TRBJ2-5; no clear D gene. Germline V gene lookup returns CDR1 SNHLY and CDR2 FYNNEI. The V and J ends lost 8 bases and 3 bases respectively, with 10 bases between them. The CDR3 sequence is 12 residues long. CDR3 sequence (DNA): TGTGCCAGCCGGCAGGACGAAGAGACCCAGTACTTC. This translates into CASRQDEETQYF.

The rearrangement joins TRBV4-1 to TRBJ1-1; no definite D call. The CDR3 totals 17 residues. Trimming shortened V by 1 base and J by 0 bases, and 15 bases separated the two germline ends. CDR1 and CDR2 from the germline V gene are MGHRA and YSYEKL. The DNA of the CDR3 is TGCGCCAGCAGCCAAGCGGCAGGTCCACCCTTGAACACTGAAGCTTTCTTT. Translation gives CASSQAAGPPLNTEAFF.

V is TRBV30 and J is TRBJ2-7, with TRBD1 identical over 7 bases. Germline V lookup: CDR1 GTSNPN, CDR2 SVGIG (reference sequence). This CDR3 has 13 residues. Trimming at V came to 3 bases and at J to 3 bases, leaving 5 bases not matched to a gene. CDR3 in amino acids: CAWRDRLFYEQYF. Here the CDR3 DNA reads TGTGCCTGGAGGGACAGGCTTTTCTACGAGCAGTACTTC.

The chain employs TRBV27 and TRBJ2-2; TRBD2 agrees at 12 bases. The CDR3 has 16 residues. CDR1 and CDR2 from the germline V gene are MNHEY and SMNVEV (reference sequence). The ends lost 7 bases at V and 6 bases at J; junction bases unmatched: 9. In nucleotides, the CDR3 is TGTGCCAGCACTCAAAGAGGACTAGCGGGACCCGGGGAGCTGTTTTTT. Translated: CASTQRGLAGPGELFF.

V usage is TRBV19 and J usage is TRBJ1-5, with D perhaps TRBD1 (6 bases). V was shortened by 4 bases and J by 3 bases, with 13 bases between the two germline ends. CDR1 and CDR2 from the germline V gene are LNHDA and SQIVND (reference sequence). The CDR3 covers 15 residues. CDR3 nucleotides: TGTGCCAGTAGTAACGACAGGTTCCTCAATCAGCCCCAGCATTTT. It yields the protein CASSNDRFLNQPQHF.

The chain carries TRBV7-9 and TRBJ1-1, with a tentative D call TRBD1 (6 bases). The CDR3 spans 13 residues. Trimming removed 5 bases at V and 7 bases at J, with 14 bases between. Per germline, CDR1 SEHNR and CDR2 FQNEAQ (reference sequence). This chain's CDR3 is CASSAGGAGEAFF. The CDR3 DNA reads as TGTGCCAGCAGCGCTGGGGGCGCGGGTGAAGCTTTCTTT.

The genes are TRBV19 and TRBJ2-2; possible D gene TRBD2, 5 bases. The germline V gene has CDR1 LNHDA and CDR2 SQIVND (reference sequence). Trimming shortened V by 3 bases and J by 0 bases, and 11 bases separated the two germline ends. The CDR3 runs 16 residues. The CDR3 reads CASSIRLAANTGELFF. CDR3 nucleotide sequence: TGTGCCAGTAGTATCCGGCTAGCCGCGAACACCGGGGAGCTGTTTTTT.